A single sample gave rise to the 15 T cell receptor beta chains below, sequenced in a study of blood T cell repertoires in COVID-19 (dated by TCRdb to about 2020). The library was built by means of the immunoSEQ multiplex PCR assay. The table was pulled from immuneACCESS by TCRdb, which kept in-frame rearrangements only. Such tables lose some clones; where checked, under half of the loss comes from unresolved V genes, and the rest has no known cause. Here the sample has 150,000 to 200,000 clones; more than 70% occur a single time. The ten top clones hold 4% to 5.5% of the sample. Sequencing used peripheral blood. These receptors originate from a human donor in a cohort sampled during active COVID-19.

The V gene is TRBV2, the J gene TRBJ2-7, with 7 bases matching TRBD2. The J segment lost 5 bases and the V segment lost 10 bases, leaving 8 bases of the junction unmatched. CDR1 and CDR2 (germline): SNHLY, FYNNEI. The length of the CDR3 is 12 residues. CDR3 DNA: TGTGCCACCAAACTAGCGATCCACGAGCAGTACTTC. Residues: CATKLAIHEQYF.

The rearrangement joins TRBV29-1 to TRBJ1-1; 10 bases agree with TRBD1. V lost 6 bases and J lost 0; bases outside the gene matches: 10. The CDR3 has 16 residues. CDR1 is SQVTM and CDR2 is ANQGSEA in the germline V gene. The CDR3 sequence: CSVSGGTGAMNTEAFF. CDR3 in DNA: TGCAGCGTCTCTGGGGGGACAGGGGCCATGAACACTGAAGCTTTCTTT. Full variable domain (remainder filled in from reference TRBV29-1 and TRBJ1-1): SAVISQKPSRDICQRGTSLTIQCQVDSQVTMMFWYRQQPGQSLTLIATANQGSEATYESGFVIDKFPISRPNLTFSTLTVSNMSPEDSSIYLCSVSGGTGAMNTEAFFGQGTRLTVV.

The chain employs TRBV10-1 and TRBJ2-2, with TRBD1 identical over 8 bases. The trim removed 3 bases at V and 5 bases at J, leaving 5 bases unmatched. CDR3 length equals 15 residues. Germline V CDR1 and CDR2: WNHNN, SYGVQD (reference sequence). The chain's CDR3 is CASSENRGLTGELFF. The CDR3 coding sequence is TGCGCCAGCAGTGAAAACAGGGGGTTGACCGGGGAGCTGTTTTTT.

CDR3 DNA sequence: TGTGCCAGCAGCCAAGATGGGGGTAGCGGGAGTAATGAGCAGTTCTTC. Translating gives CASSQDGGSGSNEQFF. The chain has TRBV4-2 and TRBJ2-1, with 9 bases lining up with TRBD2. CDR1 LGHNA and CDR2 YNFKEQ come from the germline V gene. This CDR3 region has 16 residues. After removal of 0 bases from V and 7 bases from J, the junction contained 7 bases not matched to a gene.

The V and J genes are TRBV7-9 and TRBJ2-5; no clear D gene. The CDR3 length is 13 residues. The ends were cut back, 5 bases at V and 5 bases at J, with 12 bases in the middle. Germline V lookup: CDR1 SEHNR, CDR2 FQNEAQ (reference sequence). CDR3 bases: TGTGCCAGCAGCCTCAGTATCTTCGAGACCCAGTACTTC. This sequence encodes CASSLSIFETQYF. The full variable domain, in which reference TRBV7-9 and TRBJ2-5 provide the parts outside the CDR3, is DTGVSQNPRHKITKRGQNVTFRCDPISEHNRLYWYRQTLGQGPEFLTYFQNEAQLEKSRLLSDRFSAERPKGSFSTLEIQRTEQGDSAMYLCASSLSIFETQYFGPGTRLLVL.

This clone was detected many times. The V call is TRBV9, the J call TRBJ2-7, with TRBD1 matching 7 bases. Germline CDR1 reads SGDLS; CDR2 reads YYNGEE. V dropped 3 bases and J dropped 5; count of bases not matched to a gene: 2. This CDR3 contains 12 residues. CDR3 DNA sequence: TGTGCCAGCAGCGGAGGGGGCCACGAGCAGTACTTC. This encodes CASSGGGHEQYF.

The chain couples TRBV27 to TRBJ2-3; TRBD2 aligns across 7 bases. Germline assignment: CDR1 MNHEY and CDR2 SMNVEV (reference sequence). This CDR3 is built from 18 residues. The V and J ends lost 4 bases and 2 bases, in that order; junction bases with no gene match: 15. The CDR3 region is CASSSPPNLAELTDTQYF. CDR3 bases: TGTGCCAGCAGTTCCCCCCCGAACCTAGCGGAACTCACAGATACGCAGTATTTT.

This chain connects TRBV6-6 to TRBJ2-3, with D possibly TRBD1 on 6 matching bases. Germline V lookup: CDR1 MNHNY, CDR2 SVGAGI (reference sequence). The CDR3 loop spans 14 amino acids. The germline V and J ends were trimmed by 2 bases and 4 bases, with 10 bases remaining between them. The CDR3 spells CASSYGQGSDTQYF. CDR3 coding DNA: TGTGCCAGCAGTTACGGGCAGGGGTCAGATACGCAGTATTTT.

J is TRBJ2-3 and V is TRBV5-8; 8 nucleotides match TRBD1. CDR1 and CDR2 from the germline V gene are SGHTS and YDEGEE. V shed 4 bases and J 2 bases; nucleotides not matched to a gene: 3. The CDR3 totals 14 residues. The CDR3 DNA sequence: TGTGCCAGCAGCACGGACAGGGCCACAGATACGCAGTATTTT. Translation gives CASSTDRATDTQYF. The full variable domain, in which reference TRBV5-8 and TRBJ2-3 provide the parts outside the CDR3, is EAGVTQSPTHLIKTRGQQATLRCSPISGHTSVYWYQQALGLGLQFLLWYDEGEERNRGNFPPRFSGRQFPNYSSELNVNALELEDSALYLCASSTDRATDTQYFGPGTRLTVL.

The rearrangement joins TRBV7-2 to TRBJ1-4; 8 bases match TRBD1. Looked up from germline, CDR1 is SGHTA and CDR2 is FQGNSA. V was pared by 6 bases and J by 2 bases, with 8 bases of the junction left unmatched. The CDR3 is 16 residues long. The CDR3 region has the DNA TGTGCCAGCAGTCTGACAGGGGTTTTGACTAATGAAAAACTGTTTTTT. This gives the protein CASSLTGVLTNEKLFF. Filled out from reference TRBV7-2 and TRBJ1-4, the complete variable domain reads GAGVSQSPSNKVTEKGKDVELRCDPISGHTALYWYRQSLGQGLEFLIYFQGNSAPDKSGLPSDRFSAERTGGSVSTLTIQRTQQEDSAVYLCASSLTGVLTNEKLFFGSGTQLSVL.

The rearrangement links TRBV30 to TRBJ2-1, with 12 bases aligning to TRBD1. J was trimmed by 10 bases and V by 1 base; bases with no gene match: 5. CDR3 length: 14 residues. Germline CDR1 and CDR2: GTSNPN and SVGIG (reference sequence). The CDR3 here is CAWSEGQGAWEQFF. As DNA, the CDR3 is TGTGCCTGGAGTGAGGGACAGGGGGCATGGGAGCAGTTCTTC.

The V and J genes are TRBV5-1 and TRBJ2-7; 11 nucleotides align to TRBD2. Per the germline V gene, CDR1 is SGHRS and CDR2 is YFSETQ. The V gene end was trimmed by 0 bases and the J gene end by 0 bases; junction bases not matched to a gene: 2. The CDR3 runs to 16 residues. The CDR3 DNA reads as TGCGCCAGCAGCTTGGATGGGACTAGCGGCTCCTACGAGCAGTACTTC. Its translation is CASSLDGTSGSYEQYF.

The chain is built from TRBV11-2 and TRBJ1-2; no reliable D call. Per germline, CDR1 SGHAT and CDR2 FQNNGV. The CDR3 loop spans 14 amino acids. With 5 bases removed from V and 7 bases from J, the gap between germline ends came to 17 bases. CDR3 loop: CASSRPSQVAGYTF. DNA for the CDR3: TGTGCCAGCAGCCGCCCTTCGCAGGTGGCTGGCTACACCTTC.

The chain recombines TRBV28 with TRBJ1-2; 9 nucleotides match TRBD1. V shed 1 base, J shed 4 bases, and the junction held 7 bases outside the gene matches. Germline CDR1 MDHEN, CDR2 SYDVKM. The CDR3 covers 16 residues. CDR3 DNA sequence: TGTGCCAGCAGTTTATTGGGGACAGGGTTGAGCTATGGCTACACCTTC. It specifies CASSLLGTGLSYGYTF.

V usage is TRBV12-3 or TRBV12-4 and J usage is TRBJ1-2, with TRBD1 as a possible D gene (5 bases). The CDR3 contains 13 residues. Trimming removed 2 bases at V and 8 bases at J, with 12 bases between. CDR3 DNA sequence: TGTGCCAGCAGTTTAAAGGGGAATCGAGGCTACACCTTC. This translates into CASSLKGNRGYTF.